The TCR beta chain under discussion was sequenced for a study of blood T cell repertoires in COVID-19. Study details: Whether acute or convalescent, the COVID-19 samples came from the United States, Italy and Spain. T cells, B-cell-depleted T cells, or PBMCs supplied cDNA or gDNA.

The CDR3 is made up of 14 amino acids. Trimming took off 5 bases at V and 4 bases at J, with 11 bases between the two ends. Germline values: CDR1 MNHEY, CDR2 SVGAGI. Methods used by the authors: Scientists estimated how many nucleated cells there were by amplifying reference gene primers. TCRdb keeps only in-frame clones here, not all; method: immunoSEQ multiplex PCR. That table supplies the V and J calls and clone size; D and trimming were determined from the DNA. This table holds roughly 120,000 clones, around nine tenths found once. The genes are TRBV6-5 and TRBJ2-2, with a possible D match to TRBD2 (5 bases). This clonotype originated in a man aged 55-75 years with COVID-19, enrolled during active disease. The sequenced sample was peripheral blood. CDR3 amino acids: CASSTLGSTGELFF. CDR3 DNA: TGTGCCAGCAGTACGCTAGGGAGCACCGGGGAGCTGTTTTTT.